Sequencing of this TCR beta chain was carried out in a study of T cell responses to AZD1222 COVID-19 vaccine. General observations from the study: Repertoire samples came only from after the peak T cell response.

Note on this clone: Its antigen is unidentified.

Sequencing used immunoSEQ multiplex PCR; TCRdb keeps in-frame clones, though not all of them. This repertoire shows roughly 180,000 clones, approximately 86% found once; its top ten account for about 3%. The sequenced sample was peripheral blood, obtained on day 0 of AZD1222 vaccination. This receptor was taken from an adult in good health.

The CDR3 sequence is CASSLTGGGGGMSYNEQFF. The CDR3 DNA follows: TGTGCCAGCAGCCTTACAGGGGGCGGTGGCGGGATGTCCTACAATGAGCAGTTCTTC. The chain links TRBV7-9 to TRBJ2-1; 9 nucleotides align to TRBD1. CDR1 and CDR2 from the germline V gene are SEHNR and FQNEAQ (reference sequence). CDR3 length: 19 amino acids. J gave up 1 base and V 5 bases, and 15 bases lay outside the gene matches.